The text below deals with one TCR beta chain. Its antigen remains unknown. This may arise from a read error, as a much more abundant clone is one base away. Genomic DNA of each subset was evenly split across several immunoSEQ plates. TCRdb keeps only in-frame clones here, not all; method: immunoSEQ multiplex PCR. The data hold 740,000 or so clones, with more than 70% observed a single time. Germline values: CDR1 MNHEY, CDR2 SMNVEV (reference sequence). The CDR3 runs to 14 residues. Trimming took off 3 bases at V and 8 bases at J, with 16 bases between the two ends. This sample is drawn from a study of shared clonotypes between healthy human individuals. Study results and caveats: Sampling covered nothing but blood. Tissue TCR repertoires likely differ from those found in blood. Large depth notwithstanding, sorted-subset sequencing proved incomplete by rarefaction.

This receptor was taken from a woman in her 30s in good health. The V call is TRBV27, the J call TRBJ1-1; a weak D match, TRBD1 (6 bases). The sample was memory CD4+ T cells sorted from blood. Subset in this sample: CD45RA-negative fraction. CDR3 loop: CASSLRGTGSEAFF. The CDR3 DNA is TGTGCCAGCAGTTTGAGGGGGACGGGGTCGGAAGCTTTCTTT.